The 26 T cell receptor beta chains below all came from one sample that was sequenced in a study of OX40 agonist ivuxolimab in advanced cancers. The library was produced with the immunoSEQ multiplex PCR assay. Entries here come from immuneACCESS through TCRdb and include only in-frame sequences with V and J called. Some clones fail to appear in such tables; in the studies checked, an unresolved V gene covers under half of the shortfall, and the cause of the remainder is unknown. Within this sample are approximately 31,000 clones, with around 87% of them counted one time only. 25% of the sample goes to the ten largest clones. Here the sequenced sample was CD4+ or CD8+ T cells sorted from blood, taken in a trial of the OX40 agonist ivuxolimab. Every receptor here comes from an adult with an advanced solid tumor such as melanoma, head and neck, liver or kidney cancer.

CDR3 sequence (DNA): TGTGCCAGCAGTTCCGATAGCTCTGGGGCCAACGTCCTGACTTTC. The encoded protein is CASSSDSSGANVLTF. This chain uses TRBV6-4 with TRBJ2-6; D not resolved. This CDR3 is built from 15 residues. Trimming removed 5 bases at V and 0 bases at J, with 8 bases between. In germline, CDR1 is MRHNA, CDR2 SNTAGT.

The rearrangement joins TRBV11-2 to TRBJ2-5; 7 bases agree with TRBD2. V trimming: 4 bases; J trimming: 9 bases; junction bases outside the gene matches: 2. CDR1 is SGHAT and CDR2 is FQNNGV in the germline V gene. This CDR3 has 11 amino acids. The CDR3 sequence: CASSSGGSQYF. DNA of the CDR3: TGTGCCAGCAGCTCGGGGGGTTCCCAGTACTTC.

The chain recombines TRBV10-1 with TRBJ2-7; D gene uncertain. The length of the CDR3 is 12 residues. The V end lost 6 bases, the J end lost 3 bases, and 9 bases lay between the germline ends. Germline-derived CDR1 and CDR2 are WNHNN and SYGVQD (reference sequence). CDR3 bases: TGCGCCAGCAGGGCCGCGCACTACGAGCAGTACTTC. Residues: CASRAAHYEQYF.

This clone was recorded a few times. The chain carries TRBV11-2 and TRBJ2-7; 14 positions agree with TRBD2. V was clipped by 5 bases and J by 3 bases; unmatched bases: 9. CDR1 and CDR2 (germline): SGHAT, FQNNGV. CDR3 size: 17 residues. The chain's CDR3 is CASSNRGLAGGNYEQYF. As DNA, the CDR3 is TGTGCCAGCAGCAATCGCGGACTAGCGGGAGGTAACTACGAGCAGTACTTC. Full variable domain (rest looked up from reference TRBV11-2 and TRBJ2-7): EAGVAQSPRYKIIEKRQSVAFWCNPISGHATLYWYQQILGQGPKLLIQFQNNGVVDDSQLPKDRFSAERLKGVDSTLKIQPAKLEDSAVYLCASSNRGLAGGNYEQYFGPGTRLTVT.

This clone was detected only once. The chain has TRBV15 and TRBJ1-5; unclear D gene. This CDR3 is 13 amino acids long. The V gene's germline CDR1 is LNHNV and CDR2 YYDKDF (reference sequence). With 4 bases removed from V and 7 bases from J, the gap between germline ends came to 11 bases. The CDR3 nucleotides read TGTGCCACCAGCATAGAAGGAAGACAGCCCCAGCATTTT. Amino acids: CATSIEGRQPQHF.

CDR3 DNA sequence: TGTGCCAGCAGTTACGAGACAGGCCAATCACCCCTCCACTTT. Translation gives CASSYETGQSPLHF. J is TRBJ1-6 and V is TRBV6-5, with D maybe TRBD1 (6 bases). Between the trimmed V and J ends, which lost 2 bases and 10 bases, there was a span of 12 bases. Germline lookup yields CDR1 MNHEY and CDR2 SVGAGI. The CDR3 has 14 residues.

For this clone: At one end, the junction sequence differs from germline, possibly due to a read error. This chain connects TRBV11-2 to TRBJ2-5, with 9 bases that match TRBD1. The CDR3 length is 15 residues. The germline CDR1 and CDR2 sequences are SGHAT and FQNNGV. In nucleotides, the CDR3 is TGTGCCAGCACCTTAAGGGACAGGGCACAAGAGACCCAGTACTTC. Protein sequence: CASTLRDRAQETQYF.

The gene calls are TRBV27 and TRBJ1-2, with 7 positions matching TRBD1. The V gene end was trimmed by 5 bases and the J gene end by 1 base; junction bases not matched to a gene: 13. CDR1 and CDR2 (germline): MNHEY, SMNVEV (reference sequence). The CDR3 has 17 residues. CDR3 loop: CASSPWRFRDSNYGYTF. DNA for the CDR3: TGTGCCAGCAGTCCGTGGAGGTTTAGGGACAGTAACTATGGCTACACCTTC.

The chain carries TRBV9 and TRBJ2-1; D gene ambiguous. Germline values: CDR1 SGDLS, CDR2 YYNGEE. Deletions cut 0 bases from V and 0 bases from J, with 10 bases between. The CDR3 is made up of 16 amino acids. CDR3 sequence (DNA): TGTGCCAGCAGCGTAGACCCAAGTGTCTCCTACAATGAGCAGTTCTTC. Translating it yields CASSVDPSVSYNEQFF.

V is TRBV6-6 and J is TRBJ1-1, with D maybe TRBD1 (5 bases). CDR1 MNHNY and CDR2 SVGAGI come from the germline V gene (reference sequence). CDR3 length: 13 amino acids. Deletions cut 5 bases from V and 7 bases from J, with 14 bases between. The CDR3 is CASSTPGAHEAFF. The CDR3 DNA reads TGTGCCAGCAGTACACCCGGGGCTCATGAAGCTTTCTTT.

The V gene is TRBV15, the J gene TRBJ2-7; D is unresolved. Germline V CDR1 and CDR2: LNHNV, YYDKDF (reference sequence). Trimming pared 2 bases from V and 1 base from J, leaving 6 bases between. The CDR3 covers 13 residues. The CDR3 DNA reads as TGTGCCACCAGCAGATACATATCCTACGAGCAGTACTTC. Its translation: CATSRYISYEQYF.

The chain recombines TRBV19 with TRBJ2-1; no clear D. The CDR3 is 14 residues long. The germline CDR1 and CDR2 sequences are LNHDA and SQIVND (reference sequence). Trimming removed 5 bases from V and 7 bases from J, with 15 bases in between. CDR3 sequence (DNA): TGTGCCAGTAGTTCCGGGCCCGAAAGGAATGAGCAGTTCTTC. Its translation: CASSSGPERNEQFF.

There are a few counts of this clone. V and J are TRBV6-5 and TRBJ2-2; D is unclear. V lost 7 bases and J 5 bases, leaving 8 bases between the germline ends. Per germline, CDR1 MNHEY and CDR2 SVGAGI. This CDR3 region has 12 residues. The DNA for the CDR3 is TGTGCCAGCACCAGTTGGACCGGGGAGCTGTTTTTT. Protein product: CASTSWTGELFF.

V gene TRBV6-1 combines with J gene TRBJ1-2; the match to TRBD1 covers 7 bases. Germline CDR1 reads MNHNS; CDR2 reads SASEGT. Trimming cost V 6 bases and J 2 bases; bases outside gene matches: 6. CDR3 size: 14 residues. CDR3 sequence reads: CASRDQTGNYGYTF. The CDR3 bases are TGTGCCAGCAGAGACCAGACAGGGAACTATGGCTACACCTTC.

This rearrangement joins TRBV2 to TRBJ1-4; D possibly corresponds to TRBD1 (5 bases). The CDR3 is 15 amino acids. The germline V and J ends were trimmed by 2 bases and 7 bases, with 14 bases remaining between them. Germline CDR1 is SNHLY and CDR2 is FYNNEI. As DNA, the CDR3 is TGTGCCAGCAGTGAATTGGGGGGAGGAATTGAAAAACTGTTTTTT. Its translation: CASSELGGGIEKLFF.

The chain uses TRBV5-5 and TRBJ2-7; 11 bases match TRBD1. The ends lost 6 bases at V and 3 bases at J; junction bases unmatched: 5. The V gene's germline CDR1 is SGHKS and CDR2 YYEKEE (reference sequence). This CDR3 is 14 amino acids long. This chain's CDR3 is CASNPGQGVYEQYF. CDR3 in DNA: TGTGCCAGCAACCCGGGACAGGGGGTCTACGAGCAGTACTTC.

The chain has TRBV10-3 and TRBJ2-7, with D unclear. This CDR3 spans 15 amino acids. Germline-derived CDR1 and CDR2 are ENHRY and SYGVKD. The ends were cut back, 10 bases at V and 1 base at J, with 20 bases in the middle. The CDR3 DNA sequence: TGTGCCACCCGGCCCCTCGCGACGGATTCCTACGAGCAGTACTTC. It translates to CATRPLATDSYEQYF.

The chain uses TRBV27 and TRBJ2-2; 12 nucleotides line up with TRBD2. V shed 0 bases, J shed 6 bases, and the junction held 8 bases outside the gene matches. Germline-derived CDR1 and CDR2 are MNHEY and SMNVEV (reference sequence). The CDR3 is made up of 18 amino acids. CDR3 sequence: CASSLSRWTSGTSGELFF. The CDR3 nucleotides are TGTGCCAGCAGTTTATCCAGATGGACTAGCGGGACTTCCGGGGAGCTGTTTTTT.

This clone was seen once. This chain links TRBV7-9 with TRBJ2-1; no firm D call. Germline V CDR1 and CDR2: SEHNR, FQNEAQ (reference sequence). CDR3 length equals 15 residues. Trimming cost V 5 bases and J 0 bases, with 11 bases left between them. DNA of the CDR3: TGTGCCAGCAGCCCCGGACCCAGCTCCTACAATGAGCAGTTCTTC. As protein: CASSPGPSSYNEQFF.

This clone was found a few times. V usage is TRBV5-5 and J usage is TRBJ2-7, with D possibly matching TRBD1 (5 bases). V was cut by 0 bases and J by 3 bases, with 13 bases left in between. This CDR3 is built from 15 residues. Germline V lookup: CDR1 SGHKS, CDR2 YYEKEE (reference sequence). The CDR3 bases are TGTGCCAGCAGCTTGGACCAGGGATACTACTACGAGCAGTACTTC. Protein sequence: CASSLDQGYYYEQYF.

This chain links TRBV10-3 with TRBJ2-7; 8 bases fit TRBD2. The CDR3 extends over 16 amino acids. Germline CDR1 is ENHRY and CDR2 is SYGVKD. Trimming took 4 bases from V and 2 from J; bases not matched to a gene: 10. The CDR3 DNA sequence: TGTGCCATCAGTGGGTCCGGGACTAGGATTCCCTACGAGCAGTACTTC. Translated, it gives CAISGSGTRIPYEQYF.

The chain carries TRBV28 and TRBJ2-1; TRBD1 matches at 9 bases. The CDR3 spans 13 residues. With 5 bases clipped from V and 5 bases from J, the junction kept 1 base outside the gene matches. The germline CDR1 and CDR2 sequences are MDHEN and SYDVKM. The CDR3 loop is CASSRDRDNEQFF. Here the CDR3 DNA reads TGTGCCAGCAGTAGGGACAGGGACAATGAGCAGTTCTTC.

This chain joins TRBV6-5 and TRBJ2-7; 7 positions match TRBD2. Germline CDR1 is MNHEY and CDR2 is SVGAGI. Unmatched junction bases numbered 6, after V lost 7 bases and J lost 0 bases. The length of the CDR3 is 14 residues. The chain's CDR3 is CASTSSSGSYEQYF. In DNA, the CDR3 is TGTGCCAGCACCTCGTCTAGCGGCTCCTACGAGCAGTACTTC.

V usage is TRBV5-1 and J usage is TRBJ2-3, with D possibly matching TRBD1 (5 bases). V lost 0 bases to trimming and J lost 2 bases, with 16 bases between them. The CDR3 is made up of 17 amino acids. Germline loops: CDR1 SGHRS, CDR2 YFSETQ. This CDR3 reads CASSLGKTIGDTDTQYF. CDR3 DNA: TGCGCCAGCAGCTTGGGAAAGACAATAGGGGACACAGATACGCAGTATTTT. The whole variable domain, remainder taken from reference TRBV5-1 and TRBJ2-3, is KAGVTQTPRYLIKTRGQQVTLSCSPISGHRSVSWYQQTPGQGLQFLFEYFSETQRNKGNFPGRFSGRQFSNSRSEMNVSTLELGDSALYLCASSLGKTIGDTDTQYFGPGTRLTVL.

The sample holds a few counts of this clone. The chain recombines TRBV12-5 with TRBJ1-1; D uncertain. CDR1 LGHNT and CDR2 FRNRAP come from the germline V gene. CDR3 length equals 13 residues. V shed 2 bases and J shed 0 bases, with 4 bases lying between them. CDR3 amino acids: CASGLSLNTEAFF. Written as DNA, the CDR3 is TGTGCTAGTGGTTTGTCACTGAACACTGAAGCTTTCTTT.

The chain links TRBV28 to TRBJ2-7, with D maybe TRBD2 (7 bases). CDR3 length: 15 amino acids. V was cut by 6 bases and J by 1 base, with 16 bases left in between. The germline V gene has CDR1 MDHEN and CDR2 SYDVKM. The CDR3 bases are TGTGCCAGCAGAAAGGGGGGCGGGAGTTCCTACGAGCAGTACTTC. It yields the protein CASRKGGGSSYEQYF.